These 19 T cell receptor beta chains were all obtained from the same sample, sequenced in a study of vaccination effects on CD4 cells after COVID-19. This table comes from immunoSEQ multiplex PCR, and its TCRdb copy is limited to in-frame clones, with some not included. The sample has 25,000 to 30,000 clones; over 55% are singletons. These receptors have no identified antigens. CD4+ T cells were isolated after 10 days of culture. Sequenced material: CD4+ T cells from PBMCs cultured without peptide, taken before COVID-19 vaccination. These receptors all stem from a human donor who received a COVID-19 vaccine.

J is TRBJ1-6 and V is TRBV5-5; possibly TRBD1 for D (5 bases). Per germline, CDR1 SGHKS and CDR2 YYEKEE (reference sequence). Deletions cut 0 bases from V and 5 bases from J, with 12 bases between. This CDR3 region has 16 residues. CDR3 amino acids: CASSLAGDGNNSPLHF. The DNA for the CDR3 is TGTGCCAGCAGCTTGGCCGGGGACGGAAATAATTCACCCCTCCACTTT.

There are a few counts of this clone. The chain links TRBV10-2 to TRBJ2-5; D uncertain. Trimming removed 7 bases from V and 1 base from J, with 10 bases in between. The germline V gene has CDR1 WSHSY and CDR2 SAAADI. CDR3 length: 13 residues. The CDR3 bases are TGCGCCAGCACGGGCAGACTCCAAGAGACCCAGTACTTC. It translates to CASTGRLQETQYF.

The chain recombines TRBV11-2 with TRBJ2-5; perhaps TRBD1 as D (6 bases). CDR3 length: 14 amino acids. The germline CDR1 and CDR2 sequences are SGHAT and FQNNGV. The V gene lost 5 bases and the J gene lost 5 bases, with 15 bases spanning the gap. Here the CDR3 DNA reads TGTGCCAGCAGCCGGCCCACAGGGAAGGAGACCCAGTACTTC. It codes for CASSRPTGKETQYF.

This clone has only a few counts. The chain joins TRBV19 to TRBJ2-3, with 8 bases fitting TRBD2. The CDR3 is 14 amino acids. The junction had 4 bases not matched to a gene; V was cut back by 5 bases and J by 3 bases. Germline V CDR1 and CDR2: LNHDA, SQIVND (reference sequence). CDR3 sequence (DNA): TGTGCCAGTAGTCGGGGGGGCCATACAGATACGCAGTATTTT. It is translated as CASSRGGHTDTQYF.

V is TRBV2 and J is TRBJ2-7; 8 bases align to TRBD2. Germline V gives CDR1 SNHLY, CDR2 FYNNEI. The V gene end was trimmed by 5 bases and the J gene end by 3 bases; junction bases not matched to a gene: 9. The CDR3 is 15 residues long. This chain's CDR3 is CASSLPIAGNYEQYF. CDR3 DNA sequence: TGTGCCAGCAGTCTACCTATAGCGGGGAACTACGAGCAGTACTTC.

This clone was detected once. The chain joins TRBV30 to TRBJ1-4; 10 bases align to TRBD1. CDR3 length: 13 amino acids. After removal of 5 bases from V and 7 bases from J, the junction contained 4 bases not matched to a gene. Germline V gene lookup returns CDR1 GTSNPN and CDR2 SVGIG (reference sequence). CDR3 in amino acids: CAWRGTGVEKLFF. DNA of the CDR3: TGTGCCTGGCGAGGGACAGGGGTTGAAAAACTGTTTTTT. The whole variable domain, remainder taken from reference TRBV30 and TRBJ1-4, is SQTIHQWPATLVQPVGSPLSLECTVEGTSNPNLYWYRQAAGRGLQLLFYSVGIGQISSEVPQNLSASRPQDRQFILSSKKLLLSDSGFYLCAWRGTGVEKLFFGSGTQLSVL.

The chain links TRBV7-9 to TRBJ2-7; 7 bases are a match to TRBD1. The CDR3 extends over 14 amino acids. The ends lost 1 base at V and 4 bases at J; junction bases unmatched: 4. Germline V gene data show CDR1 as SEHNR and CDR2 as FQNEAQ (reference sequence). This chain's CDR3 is CASSLVGGSYEQYF. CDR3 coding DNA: TGTGCCAGCAGCTTAGTAGGGGGCTCATACGAGCAGTACTTC.

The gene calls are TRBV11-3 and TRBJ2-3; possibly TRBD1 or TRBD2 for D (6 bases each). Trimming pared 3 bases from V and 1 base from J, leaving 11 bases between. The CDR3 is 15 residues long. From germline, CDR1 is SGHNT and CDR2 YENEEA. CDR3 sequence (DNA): TGTGCCAGCAGCTTGGTAAGGGGGGGCACAGATACGCAGTATTTT. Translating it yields CASSLVRGGTDTQYF.

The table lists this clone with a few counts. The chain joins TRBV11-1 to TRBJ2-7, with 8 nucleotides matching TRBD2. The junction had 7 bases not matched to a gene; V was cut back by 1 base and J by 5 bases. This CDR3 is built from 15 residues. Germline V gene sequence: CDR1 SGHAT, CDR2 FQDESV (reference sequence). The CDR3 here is CASSLGSAGDHEQYF. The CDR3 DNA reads TGTGCCAGCAGCTTAGGGTCAGCGGGAGACCACGAGCAGTACTTC.

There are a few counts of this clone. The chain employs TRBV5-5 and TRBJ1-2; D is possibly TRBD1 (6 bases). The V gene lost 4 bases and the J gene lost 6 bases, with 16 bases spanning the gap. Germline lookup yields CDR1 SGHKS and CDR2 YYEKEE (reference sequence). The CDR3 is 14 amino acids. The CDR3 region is CASSRGGYSDGYTF. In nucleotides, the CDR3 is TGTGCCAGCAGCCGAGGGGGGTACAGCGATGGCTACACCTTC.

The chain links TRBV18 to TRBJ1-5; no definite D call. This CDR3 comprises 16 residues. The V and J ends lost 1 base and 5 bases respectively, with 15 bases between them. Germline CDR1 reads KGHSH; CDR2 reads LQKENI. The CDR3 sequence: CASSPLAQSADQPQHF. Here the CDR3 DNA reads TGTGCCAGCTCACCACTTGCCCAGAGTGCTGATCAGCCCCAGCATTTT.

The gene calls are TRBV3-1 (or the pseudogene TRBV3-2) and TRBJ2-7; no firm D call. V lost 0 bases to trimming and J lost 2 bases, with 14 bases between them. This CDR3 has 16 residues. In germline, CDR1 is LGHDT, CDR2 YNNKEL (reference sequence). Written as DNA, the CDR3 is TGTGCCAGCAGCCAAGAAGCCACATTGGTTCCCTACGAGCAGTACTTC. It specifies CASSQEATLVPYEQYF.

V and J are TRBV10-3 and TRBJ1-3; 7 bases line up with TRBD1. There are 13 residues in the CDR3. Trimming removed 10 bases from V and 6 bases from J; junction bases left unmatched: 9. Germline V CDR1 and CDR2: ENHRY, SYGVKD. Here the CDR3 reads CATAGTVENTIYF. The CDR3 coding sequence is TGTGCCACCGCCGGGACAGTTGAAAACACCATATATTTT.

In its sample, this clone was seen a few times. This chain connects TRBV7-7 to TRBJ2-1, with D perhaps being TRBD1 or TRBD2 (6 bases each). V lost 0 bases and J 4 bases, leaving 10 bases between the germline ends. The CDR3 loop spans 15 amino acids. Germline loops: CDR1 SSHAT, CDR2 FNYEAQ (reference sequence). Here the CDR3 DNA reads TGTGCCAGCAGCTTAGCGCGGGACACATACAATGAGCAGTTCTTC. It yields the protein CASSLARDTYNEQFF.

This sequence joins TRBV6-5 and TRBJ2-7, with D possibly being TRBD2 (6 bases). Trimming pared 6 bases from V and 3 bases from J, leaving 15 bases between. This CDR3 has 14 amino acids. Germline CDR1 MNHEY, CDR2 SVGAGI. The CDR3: CASRPIAEYYEQYF. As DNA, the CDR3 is TGTGCCAGCAGACCCATAGCGGAGTACTACGAGCAGTACTTC.

The CDR3 region has the DNA TGTGCCACCAATTGCCGGCTAGGGACAGGGGGCGAGCAGTACTTC. This codes for CATNCRLGTGGEQYF. The V gene is TRBV5-3, the J gene TRBJ2-7, with 11 positions matching TRBD1. TRBV5-3 qualifies as an ORF whose function is uncertain. V was pared by 9 bases and J by 6 bases, with 14 bases of the junction left unmatched. The CDR3 contains 15 residues.

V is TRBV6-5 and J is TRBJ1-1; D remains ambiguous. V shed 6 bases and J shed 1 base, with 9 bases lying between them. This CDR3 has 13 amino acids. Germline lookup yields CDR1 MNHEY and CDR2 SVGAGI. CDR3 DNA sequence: TGTGCCAGCAGCCAAGGATGGAACACTGAAGCTTTCTTT. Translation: CASSQGWNTEAFF.

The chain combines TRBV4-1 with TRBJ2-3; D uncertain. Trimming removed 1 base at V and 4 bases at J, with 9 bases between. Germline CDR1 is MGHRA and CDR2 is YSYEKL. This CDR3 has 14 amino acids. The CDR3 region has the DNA TGCGCCAGCAGCCAAGGGATCAGTCCAGATACGCAGTATTTT. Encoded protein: CASSQGISPDTQYF.

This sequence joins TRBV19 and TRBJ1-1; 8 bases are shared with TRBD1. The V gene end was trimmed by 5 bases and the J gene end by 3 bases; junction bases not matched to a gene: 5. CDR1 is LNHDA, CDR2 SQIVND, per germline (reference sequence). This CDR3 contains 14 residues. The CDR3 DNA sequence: TGTGCCAGTAGTGGCGGACAGGGTTACACTGAAGCTTTCTTT. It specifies CASSGGQGYTEAFF.